The 20 T cell receptor beta chains reported below all come from one sample, sequenced in a study of cytomegalovirus exposure and HLA in healthy donors. Primers for the PCR totalled 60 Vbeta and 13 Jbeta. The data were produced by immunoSEQ multiplex PCR, yet TCRdb's version contains in-frame clones alone and is incomplete. Here the sample spans around 170,000 clones, more than 75% being singletons. Sequencing was done on a sample of PBMCs. The receptors were sampled from a middle-aged man in good health and CMV-seronegative.

This clone showed up just a few times. The chain uses TRBV25-1 and TRBJ2-1; D possibly corresponds to TRBD1 (6 bases). Trimming stripped 3 bases from V and 5 bases from J, with 14 bases between. Looked up from germline, CDR1 is MGHDK and CDR2 is SYGVNS. This CDR3 is built from 15 residues. The CDR3 sequence: CASSDAGQLHNEQFF. CDR3 nucleotides: TGTGCCAGCAGTGATGCCGGACAGCTCCACAATGAGCAGTTCTTC.

The J gene is TRBJ2-1, the V gene TRBV12-5; D not certain. The CDR3 length is 13 residues. CDR1 LGHNT and CDR2 FRNRAP come from the germline V gene. V was trimmed by 2 bases and J by 7 bases, leaving 9 bases between them. The CDR3 DNA follows: TGTGCTAGTGGTTTGTTTGCGACAAATGAGCAGTTCTTC. This gives the protein CASGLFATNEQFF.

The chain uses TRBV28 and TRBJ1-2; 10 nucleotides match TRBD1. The CDR3 covers 16 residues. Germline lookup yields CDR1 MDHEN and CDR2 SYDVKM. J was trimmed by 2 bases and V by 5 bases; bases with no gene match: 8. CDR3 bases: TGTGCCAGCAGTAAGGGACAGGGGCACCGGAACTATGGCTACACCTTC. Protein product: CASSKGQGHRNYGYTF.

This chain uses TRBV7-9 with TRBJ2-2, with 11 positions matching TRBD2. J was trimmed by 6 bases and V by 10 bases; bases with no gene match: 1. The germline V gene has CDR1 SEHNR and CDR2 FQNEAQ (reference sequence). This CDR3 has 12 residues. CDR3 protein: CATSGRSGELFF. The CDR3 DNA is TGTGCCACTAGCGGGAGGTCCGGGGAGCTGTTTTTT.

J is TRBJ1-1 and V is TRBV2; 8 positions agree with TRBD1. CDR1 is SNHLY and CDR2 is FYNNEI in the germline V gene. The length of the CDR3 is 14 residues. V lost 6 bases and J lost 4; bases outside the gene matches: 7. DNA for the CDR3: TGTGCCAGCAGCCGCTTAACAGGGGGCACTGAAGCTTTCTTT. Amino acids: CASSRLTGGTEAFF.

In this sample, this clone turned up a few times. The J gene is TRBJ2-5, the V gene TRBV6-5; 7 nucleotides line up with TRBD2. Germline CDR1 and CDR2: MNHEY and SVGAGI. CDR3 length equals 15 residues. V dropped 2 bases and J dropped 3; count of bases not matched to a gene: 6. CDR3 region: CASSYLGTTKETQYF. The CDR3 bases are TGTGCCAGCAGTTACCTCGGGACTACTAAAGAGACCCAGTACTTC.

The V gene is TRBV6-1, the J gene TRBJ1-2; weak D call: TRBD1 (5 bases). This CDR3 spans 15 amino acids. From germline, CDR1 is MNHNS and CDR2 SASEGT. With 1 base removed from V and 4 bases from J, the gap between germline ends came to 13 bases. The DNA of the CDR3 is TGTGCCAGCAGTGAAGGTTCTAACACAGGCTATGGCTACACCTTC. Translated: CASSEGSNTGYGYTF.

In this sample, this clone turned up once. The same CDR3 is also encoded by other DNA sequences in this sample. This chain links TRBV15 with TRBJ1-2, with TRBD1 as a possible D gene (5 bases). Germline lookup yields CDR1 LNHNV and CDR2 YYDKDF (reference sequence). This CDR3 contains 14 residues. V lost 0 bases and J lost 8, with 13 bases in between. The CDR3 loop is CATSRDRGVGGYTF. As DNA, the CDR3 is TGTGCCACCAGCAGAGATCGGGGGGTTGGGGGCTACACCTTC.

This clone has more than one count but fewer than ten. The junction departs from the called germline gene at one end, perhaps through a read error. The chain recombines TRBV7-7 with TRBJ2-2, with 9 bases lining up with TRBD1. The CDR3 spans 14 residues. Looked up from germline, CDR1 is SSHAT and CDR2 is FNYEAQ (reference sequence). The CDR3 spells CASSMGTGPGELFF. The CDR3 coding sequence is TGTGCTAGCAGCATGGGGACAGGGCCCGGGGAGCTGTTTTTT.

This clone has only one observation. The genes are TRBV5-5 and TRBJ2-5; 8 bases map to TRBD2. Trimming removed 0 bases from V and 4 bases from J; junction bases left unmatched: 8. Germline V gives CDR1 SGHKS, CDR2 YYEKEE (reference sequence). The CDR3 is 16 amino acids. CDR3: CASSLAGTSLPETQYF. The CDR3 DNA is TGTGCCAGCAGCTTGGCAGGGACTAGTCTTCCAGAGACCCAGTACTTC.

The chain uses TRBV28 and TRBJ2-7; 9 positions agree with TRBD1. The V gene's germline CDR1 is MDHEN and CDR2 SYDVKM. After removal of 6 bases from V and 7 bases from J, the junction contained 13 bases not matched to a gene. CDR3 size: 15 residues. This chain's CDR3 is CASSILGTGMWEQYF. CDR3 nucleotides: TGTGCCAGCAGCATCCTCGGGACAGGGATGTGGGAGCAGTACTTC.

The chain employs TRBV29-1 and TRBJ1-1; 10 bases agree with TRBD1. This CDR3 has 11 residues. Germline CDR1 reads SQVTM; CDR2 reads ANQGSEA. V lost 8 bases and J lost 11; bases outside the gene matches: 8. CDR3 sequence (DNA): TGCAGCTCCGAGACAGGGGGCTGGGCTTTCTTT. This translates into CSSETGGWAFF.

The chain carries TRBV29-1 and TRBJ2-7; 13 bases agree with TRBD2. Germline V lookup: CDR1 SQVTM, CDR2 ANQGSEA. V shed 6 bases and J 2 bases; nucleotides not matched to a gene: 4. CDR3 length: 14 amino acids. In DNA form, the CDR3 reads TGCAGCGTCCGACTAGCGGGAGGTACCTACGAGCAGTACTTC. It codes for CSVRLAGGTYEQYF.

V usage is TRBV9 and J usage is TRBJ1-6; D is perhaps TRBD1 (6 bases). Per germline, CDR1 SGDLS and CDR2 YYNGEE. The V end was cut by 4 bases, the J end by 10 bases, with 18 bases between. This CDR3 has 15 amino acids. CDR3 region: CASSSRQDPRSPLHF. Here the CDR3 DNA reads TGTGCCAGCAGCTCCCGACAGGACCCTAGGTCACCCCTCCACTTT. The full variable domain, in which reference TRBV9 and TRBJ1-6 provide the parts outside the CDR3, is DSGVTQTPKHLITATGQRVTLRCSPRSGDLSVYWYQQSLDQGLQFLIQYYNGEERAKGNILERFSAQQFPDLHSELNLSSLELGDSALYFCASSSRQDPRSPLHFGNGTRLTVT.

The rearrangement joins TRBV4-3 to TRBJ2-1; 9 bases line up with TRBD2. CDR3 size: 16 residues. CDR1 is LGHNA and CDR2 is YSLEER in the germline V gene. The V gene end was trimmed by 1 base and the J gene end by 7 bases; junction bases not matched to a gene: 8. CDR3 protein: CASSQALAGDGNEQFF. CDR3 bases: TGCGCCAGCAGCCAAGCCTTAGCGGGAGATGGAAATGAGCAGTTCTTC.

The chain couples TRBV10-3 to TRBJ1-2; 8 bases are shared with TRBD1. This CDR3 comprises 12 residues. V lost 9 bases, J lost 4 bases, and 4 bases stayed unmatched. Germline lookup yields CDR1 ENHRY and CDR2 SYGVKD. CDR3 DNA sequence: TGTGCCATAACAGGGGGAGGCTATGGCTACACCTTC. It translates to CAITGGGYGYTF.

The V call is TRBV18, the J call TRBJ1-5; D is unclear. In germline, CDR1 is KGHSH, CDR2 LQKENI. The CDR3 is 14 amino acids. The V gene lost 2 bases and the J gene lost 7 bases, with 12 bases spanning the gap. CDR3 nucleotides: TGTGCCAGCTCACCAGCAGGAGGGAGCCAGCCCCAGCATTTT. This codes for CASSPAGGSQPQHF.

J is TRBJ2-3 and V is TRBV19; tentatively, D is TRBD2 (6 bases). Deletions cut 5 bases from V and 5 bases from J, with 17 bases between. CDR1 is LNHDA and CDR2 is SQIVND in the germline V gene (reference sequence). CDR3 length: 15 amino acids. The CDR3 spells CASSPGRIAVDTQYF. The CDR3 DNA is TGTGCCAGTAGTCCGGGTCGAATAGCGGTAGATACGCAGTATTTT.

The rearrangement links TRBV4-1 to TRBJ2-1, with D tentatively TRBD2 (5 bases). The CDR3 spans 15 residues. Between the trimmed V and J ends, which lost 4 bases and 8 bases, there was a span of 18 bases. Germline-derived CDR1 and CDR2 are MGHRA and YSYEKL. CDR3 DNA sequence: TGCGCCAGCAGCCCCCTAGGGAGTTACCAGGATGAGCAGTTCTTC. The encoded protein is CASSPLGSYQDEQFF.

The chain combines TRBV7-3 with TRBJ2-3; 11 bases fit TRBD2. Germline-derived CDR1 and CDR2 are SGHTA and FQGTGA. This CDR3 region has 16 residues. The V and J ends lost 3 bases and 8 bases, in that order; junction bases with no gene match: 10. CDR3 nucleotide sequence: TGTGCCAGCAGCTTTAATAGCGGGAGGGCCGGAGGTACGCAGTATTTT. It translates to CASSFNSGRAGGTQYF.